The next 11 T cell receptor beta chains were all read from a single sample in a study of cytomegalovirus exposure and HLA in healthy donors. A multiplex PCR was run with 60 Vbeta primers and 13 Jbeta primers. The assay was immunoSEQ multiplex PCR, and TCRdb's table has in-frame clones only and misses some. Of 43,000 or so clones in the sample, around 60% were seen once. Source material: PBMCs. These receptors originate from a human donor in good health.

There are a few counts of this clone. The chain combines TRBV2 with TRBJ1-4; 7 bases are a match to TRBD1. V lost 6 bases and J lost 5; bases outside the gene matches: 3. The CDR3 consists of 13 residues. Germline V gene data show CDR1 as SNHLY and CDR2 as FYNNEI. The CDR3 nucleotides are TGTGCCAGCAGAGGACAGGAGAATGAAAAACTGTTTTTT. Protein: CASRGQENEKLFF. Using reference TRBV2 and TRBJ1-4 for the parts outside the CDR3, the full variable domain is EPEVTQTPSHQVTQMGQEVILRCVPISNHLYFYWYRQILGQKVEFLVSFYNNEISEKSEIFDDQFSVERPDGSNFTLKIRSTKLEDSAMYFCASRGQENEKLFFGSGTQLSVL.

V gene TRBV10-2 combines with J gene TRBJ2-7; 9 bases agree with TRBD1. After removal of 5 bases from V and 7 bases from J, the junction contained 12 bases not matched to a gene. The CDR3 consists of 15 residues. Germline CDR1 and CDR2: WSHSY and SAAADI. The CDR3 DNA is TGCGCCAGCAGTTGGCCGGGACAGGGATTGAGGGAGCAGTACTTC. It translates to CASSWPGQGLREQYF.

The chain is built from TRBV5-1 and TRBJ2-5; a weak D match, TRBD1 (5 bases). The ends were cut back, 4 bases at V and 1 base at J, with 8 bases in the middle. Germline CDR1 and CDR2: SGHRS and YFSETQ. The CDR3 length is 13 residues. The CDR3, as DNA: TGCGCCAGCAGCGGGGCTCCCCAAGAGACCCAGTACTTC. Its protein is CASSGAPQETQYF.

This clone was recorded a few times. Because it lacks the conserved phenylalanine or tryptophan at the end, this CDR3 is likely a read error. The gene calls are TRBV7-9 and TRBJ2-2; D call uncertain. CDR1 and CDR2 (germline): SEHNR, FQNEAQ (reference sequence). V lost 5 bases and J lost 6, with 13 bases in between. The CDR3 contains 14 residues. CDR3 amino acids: CASSDQTLPGELFV. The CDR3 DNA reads TGTGCCAGCAGCGATCAGACACTACCCGGGGAGCTGTTTGTT.

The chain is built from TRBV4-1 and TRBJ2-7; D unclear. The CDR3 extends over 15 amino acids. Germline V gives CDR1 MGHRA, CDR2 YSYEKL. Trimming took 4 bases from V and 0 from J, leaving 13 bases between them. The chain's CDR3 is CASSPTNSPSYEQYF. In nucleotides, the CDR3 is TGCGCCAGCAGCCCGACGAACAGTCCCTCCTACGAGCAGTACTTC.

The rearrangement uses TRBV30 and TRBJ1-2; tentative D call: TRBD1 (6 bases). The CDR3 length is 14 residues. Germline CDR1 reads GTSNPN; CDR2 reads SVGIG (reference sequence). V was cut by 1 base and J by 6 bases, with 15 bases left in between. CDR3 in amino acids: CAWSAGWTVDGYTF. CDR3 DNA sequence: TGTGCCTGGAGTGCCGGTTGGACAGTAGATGGCTACACCTTC.

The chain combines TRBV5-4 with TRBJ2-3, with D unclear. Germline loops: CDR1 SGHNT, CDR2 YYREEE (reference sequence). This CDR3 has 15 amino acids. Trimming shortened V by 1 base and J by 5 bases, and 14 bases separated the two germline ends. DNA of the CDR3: TGTGCCAGCAGCTTGACCCAGCGCCTGGGAGATACGCAGTATTTT. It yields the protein CASSLTQRLGDTQYF.

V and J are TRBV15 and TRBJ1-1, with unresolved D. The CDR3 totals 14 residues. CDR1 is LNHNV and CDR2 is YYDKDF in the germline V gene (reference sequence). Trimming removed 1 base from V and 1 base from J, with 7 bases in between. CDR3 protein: CATSRAGRNTEAFF. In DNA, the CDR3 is TGTGCCACCAGCAGAGCAGGCAGGAACACTGAAGCTTTCTTT.

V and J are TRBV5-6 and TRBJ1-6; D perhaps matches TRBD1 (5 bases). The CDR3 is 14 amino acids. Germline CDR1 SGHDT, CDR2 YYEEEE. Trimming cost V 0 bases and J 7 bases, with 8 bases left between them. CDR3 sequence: CASSLGGGNSPLHF. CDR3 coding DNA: TGTGCCAGCAGCTTGGGGGGGGGAAATTCACCCCTCCACTTT.

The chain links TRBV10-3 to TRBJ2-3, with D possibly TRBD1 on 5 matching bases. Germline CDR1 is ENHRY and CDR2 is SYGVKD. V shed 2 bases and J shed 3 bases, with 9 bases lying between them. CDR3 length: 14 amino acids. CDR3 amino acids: CAISERQGTDTQYF. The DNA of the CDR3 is TGTGCCATCAGTGAGCGCCAGGGAACAGATACGCAGTATTTT.

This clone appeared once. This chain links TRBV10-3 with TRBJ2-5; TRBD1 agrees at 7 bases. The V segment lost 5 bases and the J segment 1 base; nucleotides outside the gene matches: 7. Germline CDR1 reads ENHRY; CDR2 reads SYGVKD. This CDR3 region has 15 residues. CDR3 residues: CAISYDRAVQETQYF. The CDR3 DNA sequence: TGTGCCATCAGTTACGACAGGGCCGTCCAAGAGACCCAGTACTTC.